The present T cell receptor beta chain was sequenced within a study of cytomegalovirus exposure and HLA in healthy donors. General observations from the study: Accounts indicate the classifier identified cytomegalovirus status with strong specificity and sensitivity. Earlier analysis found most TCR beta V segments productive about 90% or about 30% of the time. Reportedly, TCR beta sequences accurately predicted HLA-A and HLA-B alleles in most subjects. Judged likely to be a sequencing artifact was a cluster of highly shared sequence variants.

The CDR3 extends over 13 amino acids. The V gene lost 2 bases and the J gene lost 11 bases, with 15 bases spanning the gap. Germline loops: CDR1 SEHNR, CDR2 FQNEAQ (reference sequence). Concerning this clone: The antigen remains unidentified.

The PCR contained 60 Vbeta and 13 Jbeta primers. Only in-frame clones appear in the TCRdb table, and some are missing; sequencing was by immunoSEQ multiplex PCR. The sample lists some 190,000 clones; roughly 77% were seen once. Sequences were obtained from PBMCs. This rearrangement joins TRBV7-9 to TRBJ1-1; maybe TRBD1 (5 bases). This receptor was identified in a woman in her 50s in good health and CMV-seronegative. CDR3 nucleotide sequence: TGTGCCAGCAGCTTAACGCGGGGTGGGGGGGCTTTCTTT. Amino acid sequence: CASSLTRGGGAFF.